This T cell receptor (beta chain) was recorded in a study of technical replicates of blood from a few donors. The ends were cut back, 2 bases at V and 0 bases at J, with 9 bases in the middle. Germline values: CDR1 MNHEY, CDR2 SVGAGI. This CDR3 has 15 amino acids. The data were produced by immunoSEQ multiplex PCR, yet TCRdb's version contains in-frame clones alone and is incomplete. The sample shows around 80,000 clones, around nine tenths of them seen only once. This TCR came from a human donor in good health. The chain links TRBV6-5 to TRBJ2-3; D uncertain. Source material: T cells isolated from PBMCs. The CDR3 DNA is TGTGCCAGCAGTTACACCCAGTATAGCACAGATACGCAGTATTTT. This translates into CASSYTQYSTDTQYF.